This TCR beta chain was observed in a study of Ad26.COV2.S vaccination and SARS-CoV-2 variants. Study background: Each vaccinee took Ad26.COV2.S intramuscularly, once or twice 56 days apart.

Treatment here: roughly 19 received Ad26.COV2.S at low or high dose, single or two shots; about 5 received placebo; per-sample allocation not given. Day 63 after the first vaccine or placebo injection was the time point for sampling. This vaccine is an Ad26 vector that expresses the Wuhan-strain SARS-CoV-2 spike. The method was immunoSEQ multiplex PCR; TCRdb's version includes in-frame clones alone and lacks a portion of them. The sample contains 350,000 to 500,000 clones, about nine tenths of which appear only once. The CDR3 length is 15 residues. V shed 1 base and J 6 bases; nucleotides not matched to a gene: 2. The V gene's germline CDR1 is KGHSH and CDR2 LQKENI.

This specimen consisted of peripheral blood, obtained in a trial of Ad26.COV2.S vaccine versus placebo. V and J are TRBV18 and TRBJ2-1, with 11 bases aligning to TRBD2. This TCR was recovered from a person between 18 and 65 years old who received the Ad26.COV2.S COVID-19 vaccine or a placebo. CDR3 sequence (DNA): TGTGCCAGCTCACCACTAGCGGGAGGGTCCAATGAGCAGTTCTTC. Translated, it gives CASSPLAGGSNEQFF.